The 17 T cell receptor beta chains given below trace back to one sample, sequenced in a study of regulatory T cells in long-lasting Graves disease (dated by TCRdb to the early 2020s). Libraries were prepared through multiplex PCR. Sequencing took place on an Illumina HiSeq 4000. TCR beta libraries were built with iRepertoire HTBI primers and Arm-PCR amplification of CDR3 regions. The public reads were quality trimmed at Q25 with fastp and then assembled into clones with MiXCR by TCRdb, keeping productive beta chains. CDR3 protein sequences are deduplicated, and each keeps its most common genes and DNA. Present in this sample are approximately 350,000 distinct CDR3 sequences, approximately 15% of which were seen just once. Of the sample, around 27% is held by the ten largest clones. This specimen's time point label, interpreted: newly diagnosed GD, antithyroid drugs for less than 3 months. For both TCR sequencing and RNA sequencing, RNA was extracted from PBMCs in TRIzol.

The data also belong to a second study, concerning T cells in Graves' hyperthyroidism and ophthalmopathy.

Sequencing was performed on peripheral blood mononuclear cells (PBMCs), taken at new diagnosis, from a patient treated with antithyroid drugs. Every receptor here comes from a man aged 40-49 years with Graves disease. Donor details come from another sample of the same person, matched by shared clones.

There are many counts of this clonotype. The chain is built from TRBV12-3 or TRBV12-4 and TRBJ2-7; 7 bases agree with TRBD2. Trimming took 6 bases from V and 2 from J; bases not matched to a gene: 10. CDR3 length equals 15 residues. The CDR3 sequence: CASSVGTNPAYEQYF. The CDR3 DNA reads TGTGCCAGCAGCGTCGGGACTAACCCCGCCTACGAGCAGTACTTC.

This clonotype has a count of ten or more. This chain links TRBV12-3 or TRBV12-4 with TRBJ1-1, with D unresolved. This CDR3 spans 13 amino acids. The V and J ends lost 6 bases and 0 bases respectively, with 8 bases between them. Written as DNA, the CDR3 is TGTGCCAGCAGAGACCAGATGAACACTGAAGCTTTCTTT. Protein: CASRDQMNTEAFF.

At least ten counts were recorded for this clonotype. The genes are TRBV4-2 and TRBJ2-1, with 9 bases identical to TRBD1. J was trimmed by 6 bases and V by 5 bases; bases with no gene match: 8. CDR1 is LGHNA, CDR2 YNFKEQ, per germline. This CDR3 is 15 amino acids long. The CDR3 loop is CASSEKAGQGNEQFF. DNA of the CDR3: TGTGCCAGCAGCGAGAAGGCGGGACAGGGCAATGAGCAGTTCTTC.

V and J are TRBV15 and TRBJ2-5; a weak D match, TRBD1 (5 bases). Germline V gives CDR1 LNHNV, CDR2 YYDKDF (reference sequence). V dropped 1 base and J dropped 6 bases, with 9 bases sitting between them. This CDR3 has 13 amino acids. The CDR3 region has the DNA TGTGCCACCAGCAGAGCCAGGGCGCAGACCCAGTACTTC. This sequence encodes CATSRARAQTQYF.

The chain carries TRBV5-4 and TRBJ2-3; D call uncertain. Near its end, the DNA agrees better with TRBJ2-5, so the J call may be wrong. CDR1 is SGHNT and CDR2 is YYREEE in the germline V gene (reference sequence). The CDR3 has 13 amino acids. CDR3 DNA sequence: TGTGCCAGCAGCTTTAAGGGTTTAGAGACCCAGTACTTC. Translating it yields CASSFKGLETQYF.

This clonotype was detected ten times or more. The CDR3 nucleotides are TGTGCCAGCAGTTTCCCCCGGGGGGCCTACGAGCAGTACTTC. It codes for CASSFPRGAYEQYF. The J gene is TRBJ2-7, the V gene TRBV28; 7 nucleotides align to TRBD2. After removal of 3 bases from V and 2 bases from J, the junction contained 4 bases not matched to a gene. The germline gives CDR1 MDHEN, CDR2 SYDVKM. The length of the CDR3 is 14 residues.

The chain links TRBV28 to TRBJ2-5, with D possibly being TRBD2 (6 bases). The CDR3 extends over 15 amino acids. CDR1 and CDR2 (germline): MDHEN, SYDVKM. V was pared by 6 bases and J by 5 bases, with 19 bases between. In nucleotides, the CDR3 is TGTGCCAGCAGCAAAGGAGGGAAACTAGAGGAGACCCAGTACTTC. Translation gives CASSKGGKLEETQYF.

This clonotype was counted many times. Its ends do not fully match the called genes, so a read error is possible. The chain couples TRBV6-5 to TRBJ2-3; D may be TRBD2 (5 bases). This CDR3 region has 13 residues. Germline V gene data show CDR1 as MNHEY and CDR2 as SVGAGI. CDR3 amino acids: CASIYRDGDTQYF. The CDR3 DNA follows: TGTGCCAGCATTTACCGGGATGGAGATACGCAGTATTTT.

This clonotype was observed a handful of times. V gene TRBV20-1 combines with J gene TRBJ1-5; 9 bases fit TRBD1. Germline V gene sequence: CDR1 DFQATT, CDR2 SNEGSKA (reference sequence). The length of the CDR3 is 14 residues. Trimming took 6 bases from V and 2 from J; bases not matched to a gene: 5. The CDR3 is CSAAWTGGNQPQHF. Here the CDR3 DNA reads TGCAGTGCGGCATGGACAGGGGGCAATCAGCCCCAGCATTTT.

This clonotype has ten or more counts. The chain employs TRBV5-1 and TRBJ1-1; 7 bases are a match to TRBD1. The CDR3 totals 14 residues. CDR1 is SGHRS and CDR2 is YFSETQ in the germline V gene. After removal of 7 bases from V and 1 base from J, the junction contained 7 bases not matched to a gene. CDR3 residues: CASRDQGGNTEAFF. The CDR3 DNA is TGCGCCAGCCGAGATCAGGGGGGGAACACTGAAGCTTTCTTT.

The V call is TRBV10-3, the J call TRBJ2-3; D may be TRBD2 (6 bases). CDR1 is ENHRY and CDR2 is SYGVKD in the germline V gene. V was cut by 6 bases and J by 4 bases, with 17 bases left in between. This CDR3 comprises 15 residues. CDR3 DNA: TGTGCCATCAGGGACCCCGGAGGGCAATCAGATACGCAGTATTTT. As protein: CAIRDPGGQSDTQYF.

V gene TRBV4-3 combines with J gene TRBJ2-5; weak D call: TRBD1 (5 bases). V shed 0 bases and J shed 3 bases, with 14 bases lying between them. This CDR3 spans 16 amino acids. Germline CDR1 and CDR2: LGHNA and YSLEER. The DNA for the CDR3 is TGCGCCAGCAGCCAAGAATGGGTTGGGGCAGAAGAGACCCAGTACTTC. It codes for CASSQEWVGAEETQYF.

This clonotype turned up a few times. The chain joins TRBV24-1 to TRBJ2-2; no firm D call. V was shortened by 1 base and J by 7 bases, with 6 bases between the two germline ends. The CDR3 contains 13 residues. The V gene's germline CDR1 is KGHDR and CDR2 SFDVKD. The CDR3 spells CATSDLGVGELFF. Written as DNA, the CDR3 is TGTGCCACCAGTGATTTAGGAGTCGGGGAGCTGTTTTTT.

In this sample, this clonotype turned up many times. This chain uses TRBV2 with TRBJ2-1; TRBD1 matches at 7 bases. Germline CDR1 SNHLY, CDR2 FYNNEI. The CDR3 covers 16 residues. Trimming at V came to 11 bases and at J to 0 bases, leaving 13 bases not matched to a gene. The CDR3 DNA follows: TGTGCCTGGCGAACAGGGGTTCTTTCCTCCTACAATGAGCAGTTCTTC. Protein sequence: CAWRTGVLSSYNEQFF.

There are a few counts of this clonotype. The J gene is TRBJ2-7, the V gene TRBV20-1, with D perhaps TRBD1 or TRBD2 (5 bases each). Trimming pared 0 bases from V and 2 bases from J, leaving 14 bases between. Germline-derived CDR1 and CDR2 are DFQATT and SNEGSKA (reference sequence). The CDR3 runs to 15 residues. The CDR3 DNA is TGCAGTGCTAGAGATCACCGGGGACGCACCTACGAGCAGTACTTC. It specifies CSARDHRGRTYEQYF.

This clonotype was observed at least ten times. The chain couples TRBV3-1 to TRBJ2-2; D possibly matches TRBD1 or TRBD2 (5 bases each). Germline loops: CDR1 LGHDT, CDR2 YNNKEL (reference sequence). CDR3 length: 16 residues. The germline V and J ends were trimmed by 3 bases and 6 bases, with 17 bases remaining between them. CDR3 sequence: CASSQLAGLESGELFF. In DNA form, the CDR3 reads TGTGCCAGCAGCCAGCTAGCAGGGCTGGAGTCCGGGGAGCTGTTTTTT.

The table lists this clonotype with many counts. This chain links TRBV9 with TRBJ1-3; D not certain. Per germline, CDR1 SGDLS and CDR2 YYNGEE. The CDR3 length is 14 residues. Trimming shortened V by 0 bases and J by 2 bases, and 6 bases separated the two germline ends. CDR3 residues: CASSVGQPGNTIYF. The DNA of the CDR3 is TGTGCCAGCAGCGTAGGCCAACCTGGAAACACCATATATTTT.